Sequencing of this T cell receptor (beta chain) was carried out in a study of blood T cell repertoires in COVID-19. Libraries were prepared by immunoSEQ multiplex PCR; TCRdb keeps only in-frame clonotypes and omits some of them. The table records about 240,000 clones, around 83% of them present only once. Sequenced material: peripheral blood. This clonotype originated in a woman aged 55-70 years with active or convalescent COVID-19.

The CDR3 bases are TGTGCCAGCAGCTTGTGGGCCGGGACAGGGGGTACTGAAGCTTTCTTT. Encoded protein: CASSLWAGTGGTEAFF. This chain uses TRBV5-6 with TRBJ1-1; 11 bases align to TRBD1. V lost 1 base, J lost 5 bases, and 7 bases stayed unmatched. Germline CDR1 reads SGHDT; CDR2 reads YYEEEE. The CDR3 consists of 16 residues.